This is a list of T cell receptor beta chains from one sample in a study of control samples from healthy donors and cancer patients. The protocol was immunoSEQ multiplex PCR, while the TCRdb copy is restricted to in-frame clones and leaves out a portion. The data show about 110,000 clones, 85% to 90% seen once. What was sequenced was PBMCs. These receptors all come from a woman aged 55 to 70 with lung cancer. CDR3s leave out the opening cysteine and the closing phenylalanine or tryptophan.

cdr3_aa,j_call,cdr3_length,v_call
ASSPSGERGPQH,TRBJ1-5,12,TRBV5-1
ASRDSEGEKLF,TRBJ1-4,11,TRBV7-9
ASSLASSGNTIY,TRBJ1-3,12,TRBV5-1
ASSAGPSTDTQY,TRBJ2-3,12,TRBV6-5
ASSGTSGYNEQF,TRBJ2-1,12,TRBV2
AISDPQAQTLQESYGYT,TRBJ1-2,17,TRBV10-3
ASATNEKLF,TRBJ1-4,9,TRBV12-3/TRBV12-4
ASSLVAETYNEQF,TRBJ2-1,13,TRBV5-1
ASSYDSSNYGYT,TRBJ1-2,12,TRBV6-5
AYYRGRLGPGANVLT,TRBJ2-6,15,TRBV30
ASSLTFQGREGTDTQY,TRBJ2-3,16,TRBV7-3
ASSQSDSYGSPLH,TRBJ1-6,13,TRBV4-1
ASTTDRYYGYT,TRBJ1-2,11,TRBV19
ASSQENWGTGDQPQH,TRBJ1-5,15,TRBV4-1
ASSLGGTDAFGVLR,TRBJ1-2,14,TRBV27
ASSLGDTEAF,TRBJ1-1,10,TRBV19
ASSPNYEQY,TRBJ2-7,9,TRBV5-8
ASSYSGTEGFSGNTIY,TRBJ1-3,16,TRBV6-2/TRBV6-3
ASRGLQGEAF,TRBJ1-1,10,TRBV2
ATSDSREGAGGYT,TRBJ1-2,13,TRBV24-1
AWTQGVQINQPQH,TRBJ1-5,13,TRBV30
ASSLWGTGNTIY,TRBJ1-3,12,TRBV5-4
ASSMGDRNYGYT,TRBJ1-2,12,TRBV19
ASSPDTSNTEAF,TRBJ1-1,12,TRBV18
ASSWTTRTDTQY,TRBJ2-3,12,TRBV5-1
ASSSGQGNGYT,TRBJ1-2,11,TRBV27
ASSLGGTGTEAF,TRBJ1-1,12,TRBV7-2
ASLSGGNTEAF,TRBJ1-1,11,TRBV6-5
ASSFSGTQY,TRBJ2-5,9,TRBV13
ASSSETSGNEQF,TRBJ2-1,12,TRBV5-4
ATSVGPNTEAF,TRBJ1-1,11,TRBV19
SGGPPETQY,TRBJ2-5,9,TRBV20-1
ATSDPWLEETQY,TRBJ2-5,12,TRBV24-1
ASSQGTGLGAMNTEAF,TRBJ1-1,16,TRBV3-1/TRBV3-2
ASSFEARGANVLT,TRBJ2-6,13,TRBV5-1
SVEAAVGQETQY,TRBJ2-5,12,TRBV29-1
SVGVGDGNTEAF,TRBJ1-1,12,TRBV29-1
ASSFQGSTEAF,TRBJ1-1,11,TRBV5-4
ASSPPSTRGELF,TRBJ2-2,12,TRBV18